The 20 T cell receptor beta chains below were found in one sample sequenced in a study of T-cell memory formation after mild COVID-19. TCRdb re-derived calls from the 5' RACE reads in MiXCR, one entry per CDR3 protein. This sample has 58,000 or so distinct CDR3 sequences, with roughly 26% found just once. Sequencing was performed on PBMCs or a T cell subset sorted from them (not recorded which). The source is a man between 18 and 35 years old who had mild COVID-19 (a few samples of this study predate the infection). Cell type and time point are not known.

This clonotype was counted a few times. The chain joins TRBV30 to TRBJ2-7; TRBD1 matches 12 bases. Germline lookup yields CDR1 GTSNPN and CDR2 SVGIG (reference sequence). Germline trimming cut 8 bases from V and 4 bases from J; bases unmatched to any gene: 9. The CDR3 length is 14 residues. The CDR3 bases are TGTGCCGTAACCGGGACAGGGGGCAGGTACGAGCAGTACTTC. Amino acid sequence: CAVTGTGGRYEQYF.

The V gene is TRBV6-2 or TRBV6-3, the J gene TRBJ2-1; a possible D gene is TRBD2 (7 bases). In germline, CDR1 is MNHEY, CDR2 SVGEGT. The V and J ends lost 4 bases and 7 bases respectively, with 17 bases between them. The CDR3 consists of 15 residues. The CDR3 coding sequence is TGTGCCAGCAGTTTAAGAGGGGGGGCTCTTAATGAGCAGTTCTTC. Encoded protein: CASSLRGGALNEQFF.

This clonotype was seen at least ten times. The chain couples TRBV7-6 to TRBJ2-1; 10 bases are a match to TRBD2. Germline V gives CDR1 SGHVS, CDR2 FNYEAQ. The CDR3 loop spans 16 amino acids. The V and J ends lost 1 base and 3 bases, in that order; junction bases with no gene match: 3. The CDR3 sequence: CASSLGSGGIYNEQFF. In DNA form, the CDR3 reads TGTGCCAGCAGCTTAGGTAGCGGGGGGATCTACAATGAGCAGTTCTTC.

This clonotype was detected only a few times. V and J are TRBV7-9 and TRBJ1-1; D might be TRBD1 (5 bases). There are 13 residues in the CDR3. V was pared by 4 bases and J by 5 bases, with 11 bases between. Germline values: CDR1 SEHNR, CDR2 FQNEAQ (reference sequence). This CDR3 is CASSSPGRTEAFF. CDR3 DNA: TGTGCCAGCAGCTCACCAGGGAGAACTGAAGCTTTCTTT.

The CDR3 region is CTSSPRETENTEAFF. Written as DNA, the CDR3 is TGCACCAGCAGCCCAAGAGAGACGGAGAACACTGAAGCTTTCTTT. The chain carries TRBV1 and TRBJ1-1. TRBV1 is classified as a pseudogene. This CDR3 is 15 amino acids long.

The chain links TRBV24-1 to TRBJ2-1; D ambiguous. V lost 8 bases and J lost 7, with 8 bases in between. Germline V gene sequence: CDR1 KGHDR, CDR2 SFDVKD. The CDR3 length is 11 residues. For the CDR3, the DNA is TGTGCCACCAAATGGCGGAATGAGCAGTTCTTC. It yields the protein CATKWRNEQFF.

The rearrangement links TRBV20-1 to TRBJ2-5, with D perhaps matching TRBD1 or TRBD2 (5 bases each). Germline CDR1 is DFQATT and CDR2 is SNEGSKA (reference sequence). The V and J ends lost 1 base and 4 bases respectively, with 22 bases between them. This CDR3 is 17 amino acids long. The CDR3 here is CSARAPTTGVGGETQYF. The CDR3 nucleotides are TGCAGTGCTAGAGCCCCGACCACCGGGGTTGGGGGAGAGACCCAGTACTTC.

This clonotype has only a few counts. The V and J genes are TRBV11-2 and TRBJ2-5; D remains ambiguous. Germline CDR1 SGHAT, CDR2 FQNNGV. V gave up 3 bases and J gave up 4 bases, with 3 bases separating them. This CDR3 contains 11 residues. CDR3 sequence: CASSFLETQYF. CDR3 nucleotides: TGTGCCAGCAGCTTTCTAGAGACCCAGTACTTC.

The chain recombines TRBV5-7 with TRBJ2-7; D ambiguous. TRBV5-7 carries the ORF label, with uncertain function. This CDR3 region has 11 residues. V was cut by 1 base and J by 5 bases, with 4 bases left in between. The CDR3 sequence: CASSLSHEQYF. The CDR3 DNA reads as TGTGCCAGCAGCTTGTCCCACGAGCAGTACTTC.

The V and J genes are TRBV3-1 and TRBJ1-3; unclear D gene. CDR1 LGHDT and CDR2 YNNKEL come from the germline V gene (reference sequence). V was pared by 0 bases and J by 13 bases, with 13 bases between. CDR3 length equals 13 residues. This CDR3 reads CASSQDPSPGIYF. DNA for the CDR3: TGTGCCAGCAGCCAAGATCCCTCCCCCGGGATATATTTT.

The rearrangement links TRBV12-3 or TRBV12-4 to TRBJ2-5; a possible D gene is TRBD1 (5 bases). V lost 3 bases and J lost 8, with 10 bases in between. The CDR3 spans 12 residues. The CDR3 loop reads CASSLSGATQYF. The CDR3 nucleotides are TGTGCCAGCAGTTTGAGTGGGGCTACCCAGTACTTC.

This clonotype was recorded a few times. The CDR3 is CASSYEGDGLRNEQFF. In nucleotides, the CDR3 is TGTGCCAGCAGTTACGAAGGGGACGGGCTACGCAATGAGCAGTTCTTC. The chain uses TRBV6-5 and TRBJ2-1; D could derive from TRBD1 or TRBD2 (5 bases each). The V end lost 2 bases, the J end lost 6 bases, and 17 bases lay between the germline ends. Germline V gene data show CDR1 as MNHEY and CDR2 as SVGAGI. This CDR3 is built from 16 residues.

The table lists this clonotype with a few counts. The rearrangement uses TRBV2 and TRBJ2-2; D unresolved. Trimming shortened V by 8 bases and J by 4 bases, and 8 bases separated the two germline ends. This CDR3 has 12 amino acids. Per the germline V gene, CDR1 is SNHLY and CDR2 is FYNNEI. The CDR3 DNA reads TGTGCCAGCCGCGAGACCACCGGGGAGCTGTTTTTT. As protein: CASRETTGELFF.

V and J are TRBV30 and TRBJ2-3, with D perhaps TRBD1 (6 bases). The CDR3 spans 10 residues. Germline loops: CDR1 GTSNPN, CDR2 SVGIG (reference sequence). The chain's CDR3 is CARGQDTQYF. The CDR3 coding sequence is TGTGCACGCGGACAGGATACGCAGTATTTT.

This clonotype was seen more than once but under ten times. This chain's CDR3 is CASSLTASEQYV. Here the CDR3 DNA reads TGTGCCAGCAGTTTAACTGCCTCTGAGCAGTACGTC. The V gene is TRBV12-3 or TRBV12-4, the J gene TRBJ2-7; no clear D. V was shortened by 2 bases and J by 7 bases, with 9 bases between the two germline ends. The CDR3 has 12 amino acids.

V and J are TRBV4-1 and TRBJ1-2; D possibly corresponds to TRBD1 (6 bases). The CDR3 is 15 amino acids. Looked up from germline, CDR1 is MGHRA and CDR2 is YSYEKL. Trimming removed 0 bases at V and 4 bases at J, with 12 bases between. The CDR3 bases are TGCGCCAGCAGCCAAGATCGGAGCAGGGGCTATGGCTACACCTTC. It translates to CASSQDRSRGYGYTF.

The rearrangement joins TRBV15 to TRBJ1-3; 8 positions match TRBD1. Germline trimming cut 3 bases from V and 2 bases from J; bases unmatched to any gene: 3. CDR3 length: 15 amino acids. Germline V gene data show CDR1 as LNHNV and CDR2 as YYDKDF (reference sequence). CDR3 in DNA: TGTGCCACCAGCAGCCGACAGGGGACTGGAAACACCATATATTTT. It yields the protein CATSSRQGTGNTIYF.

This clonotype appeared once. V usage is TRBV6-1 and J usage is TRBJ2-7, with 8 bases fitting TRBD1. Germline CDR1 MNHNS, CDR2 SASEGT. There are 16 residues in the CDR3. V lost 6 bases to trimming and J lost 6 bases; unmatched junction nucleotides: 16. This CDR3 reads CASRPPDRVFIGEQYV. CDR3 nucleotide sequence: TGTGCCAGCAGGCCTCCGGACAGGGTCTTTATCGGCGAGCAGTACGTC.

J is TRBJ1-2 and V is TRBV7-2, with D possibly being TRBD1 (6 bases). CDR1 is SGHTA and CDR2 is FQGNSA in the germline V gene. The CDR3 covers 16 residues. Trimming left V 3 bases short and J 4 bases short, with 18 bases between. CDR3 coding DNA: TGTGCCAGCAGCTTCCTTGAGGGGGGCGTTTCCTATGGCTACACCTTC. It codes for CASSFLEGGVSYGYTF.

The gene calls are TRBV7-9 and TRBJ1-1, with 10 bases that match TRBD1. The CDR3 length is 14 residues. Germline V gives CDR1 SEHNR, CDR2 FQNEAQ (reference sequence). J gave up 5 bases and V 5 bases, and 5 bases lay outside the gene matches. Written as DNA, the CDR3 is TGTGCCAGCAGCGGGACAGGGGAGGGTACTGAAGCTTTCTTT. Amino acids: CASSGTGEGTEAFF.